These 24 T cell receptor beta chains were all obtained from the same sample, sequenced in a study of beta chain features in type 1 diabetes. Every isolated RNA sample was fully reverse transcribed, so sequencing captured expressed TCRB transcripts. TCRdb's table, derived via immunoSEQ multiplex PCR, lists solely in-frame clones and lacks some. The repertoire includes about 330,000 clones, approximately 10% of them detected once, and around 0.015% sits in the top ten. The sample consisted of naive CD4+ T cells from blood. The receptors here all came from a woman in her 30s in good health.

This clone has a handful of counts. CDR3 coding DNA: TGTGCCAGCAACAGGTCTACCACTACGTGGGAGACCCAGTACTTC. Translation gives CASNRSTTTWETQYF. The rearrangement uses TRBV25-1 and TRBJ2-5, with D perhaps TRBD1 (5 bases). Trimming shortened V by 7 bases and J by 5 bases, and 20 bases separated the two germline ends. This CDR3 region has 15 residues. In germline, CDR1 is MGHDK, CDR2 SYGVNS.

Ten or more counts support this clone. The chain is built from TRBV29-1 and TRBJ2-6; 9 bases match TRBD1. J lost 2 bases, V lost 4 bases, and 3 bases had no gene match. From germline, CDR1 is SQVTM and CDR2 ANQGSEA. CDR3 length: 15 amino acids. The CDR3 region has the DNA TGCAGCGTTGGGGACAGGGAGGCTGGGGCCAACGTCCTGACTTTC. This codes for CSVGDREAGANVLTF.

The V gene is TRBV9, the J gene TRBJ2-1; 7 nucleotides align to TRBD2. V shed 1 base, J shed 3 bases, and the junction held 4 bases outside the gene matches. CDR1 and CDR2 from the germline V gene are SGDLS and YYNGEE. The CDR3 runs 15 residues. The CDR3 loop reads CASSVSGNLYNEQFF. In DNA, the CDR3 is TGTGCCAGCAGCGTAAGCGGGAACCTCTACAATGAGCAGTTCTTC.

This clone was seen more than once but under ten times. The chain links TRBV5-1 to TRBJ2-5, with D possibly being TRBD1 (5 bases). The CDR3 has 15 residues. Trimming took 0 bases from V and 5 from J, leaving 14 bases between them. In germline, CDR1 is SGHRS, CDR2 YFSETQ. The CDR3 is CASSLDSREWETQYF. CDR3 DNA: TGCGCCAGCAGCTTGGATAGCAGGGAATGGGAGACCCAGTACTTC.

This clone was observed many times. The chain links TRBV29-1 to TRBJ2-1, with TRBD2 matching 10 bases. The CDR3 is made up of 12 amino acids. Per germline, CDR1 SQVTM and CDR2 ANQGSEA. V lost 3 bases and J lost 10; bases outside the gene matches: 3. DNA of the CDR3: TGCAGCGTTGATCAACTAGCGGGGGAGCAGTTCTTC. Translated: CSVDQLAGEQFF.

This clone has just a few counts. The J gene is TRBJ2-6, the V gene TRBV11-2; no reliable D call. The V gene lost 5 bases and the J gene lost 3 bases, with 8 bases spanning the gap. The CDR3 totals 14 residues. The V gene's germline CDR1 is SGHAT and CDR2 FQNNGV. This chain's CDR3 is CASSLSDGANVLTF. CDR3 DNA sequence: TGTGCCAGCAGCCTGAGCGATGGGGCCAACGTCCTGACTTTC.

The V gene is TRBV28, the J gene TRBJ2-7, with 9 bases aligning to TRBD2. V shed 6 bases, J shed 2 bases, and the junction held 8 bases outside the gene matches. CDR1 and CDR2 from the germline V gene are MDHEN and SYDVKM. The CDR3 totals 15 residues. The CDR3 sequence is CASSLLAGAPYEQYF. The CDR3 DNA reads as TGTGCCAGCAGCCTACTAGCGGGTGCGCCCTACGAGCAGTACTTC.

This sequence joins TRBV5-4 and TRBJ2-7; D ambiguous. The ends were cut back, 4 bases at V and 0 bases at J, with 8 bases in the middle. The CDR3 is 13 amino acids. CDR1 and CDR2 (germline): SGHNT, YYREEE (reference sequence). CDR3 DNA: TGTGCCAGCAGCCCTGAGTACTCCTACGAGCAGTACTTC. Translation: CASSPEYSYEQYF.

J is TRBJ2-3 and V is TRBV10-3; a possible D gene is TRBD2 (6 bases). V gave up 5 bases and J gave up 0 bases, with 9 bases separating them. The CDR3 loop spans 14 amino acids. The germline CDR1 and CDR2 sequences are ENHRY and SYGVKD. CDR3: CAISRRDSTDTQYF. CDR3 nucleotide sequence: TGTGCCATCAGTCGGCGGGATAGCACAGATACGCAGTATTTT.

CDR3 coding DNA: TGTGCCAGCAGCTTGACTAGCGGGAGAGTAGGTGAGCAGTTCTTC. Its protein is CASSLTSGRVGEQFF. The rearrangement uses TRBV7-9 and TRBJ2-1; 12 bases line up with TRBD2. Looked up from germline, CDR1 is SEHNR and CDR2 is FQNEAQ (reference sequence). The CDR3 covers 15 residues. The V gene end was trimmed by 3 bases and the J gene end by 9 bases; junction bases not matched to a gene: 6.

The chain combines TRBV14 with TRBJ2-1; 9 bases map to TRBD2. V lost 5 bases, J lost 7 bases, and 3 bases stayed unmatched. This CDR3 spans 13 amino acids. Germline V lookup: CDR1 SGHDN, CDR2 FVKESK. CDR3 in DNA: TGTGCCAGCAGCTTAAGCGGGAGGAATGAGCAGTTCTTC. Translated: CASSLSGRNEQFF.

The genes are TRBV7-8 and TRBJ2-5; D is unresolved. CDR3 size: 14 residues. Trimming shortened V by 3 bases and J by 5 bases, and 13 bases separated the two germline ends. CDR1 and CDR2 from the germline V gene are SGHVS and FQNEAQ. The CDR3 reads CASSLTGVRETQYF. DNA for the CDR3: TGTGCCAGCAGCTTGACTGGCGTTAGGGAGACCCAGTACTTC.

This chain links TRBV29-1 with TRBJ2-7; 9 bases are a match to TRBD2. The V segment lost 6 bases and the J segment 5 bases; nucleotides outside the gene matches: 20. The germline CDR1 and CDR2 sequences are SQVTM and ANQGSEA. CDR3 size: 17 residues. DNA for the CDR3: TGCAGCGTCTCAGTGAGGGGGGCCGAGCGGGGGGTCCACGAGCAGTACTTC. Protein: CSVSVRGAERGVHEQYF.

This clone occurred a few times. A junction end diverges from the germline sequence, so it may reflect a read error. The V gene is TRBV18, the J gene TRBJ2-1; 10 nucleotides agree with TRBD2. The CDR3 has 16 amino acids. CDR1 and CDR2 (germline): KGHSH, LQKENI. CDR3 DNA: TGTGCCAGCTCCCCACGGCTAGCGGGAGAACACAATGAGCAGTTCTTC. This encodes CASSPRLAGEHNEQFF.

The J gene is TRBJ2-5, the V gene TRBV7-2, with D maybe TRBD2 (7 bases). The V gene's germline CDR1 is SGHTA and CDR2 FQGNSA. V was clipped by 5 bases and J by 5 bases, with 21 bases between them. The CDR3 sequence is 16 residues long. This chain's CDR3 is CASSVVAGEGGETQYF. CDR3 DNA: TGTGCCAGCAGCGTAGTTGCGGGAGAGGGGGGGGAGACCCAGTACTTC.

J is TRBJ2-1 and V is TRBV11-2; TRBD2 aligns across 12 bases. The CDR3 covers 16 residues. Germline V CDR1 and CDR2: SGHAT, FQNNGV. After removal of 0 bases from V and 6 bases from J, the junction contained 3 bases not matched to a gene. The CDR3: CASSLDGTSGRNEQFF. DNA of the CDR3: TGTGCCAGCAGCTTAGATGGGACTAGCGGGCGCAATGAGCAGTTCTTC. Full variable domain (remainder filled in from reference TRBV11-2 and TRBJ2-1): EAGVAQSPRYKIIEKRQSVAFWCNPISGHATLYWYQQILGQGPKLLIQFQNNGVVDDSQLPKDRFSAERLKGVDSTLKIQPAKLEDSAVYLCASSLDGTSGRNEQFFGPGTRLTVL.

CDR3 bases: TGTGCCAGCAGCTTAGGCCGTGGGGGTACAGGGAATCAGCCCCAGCATTTT. It codes for CASSLGRGGTGNQPQHF. The chain carries TRBV11-2 and TRBJ1-5; a possible D gene is TRBD1 (6 bases). The CDR3 has 17 amino acids. Germline V gene data show CDR1 as SGHAT and CDR2 as FQNNGV. V was pared by 1 base and J by 4 bases, with 17 bases between.

The CDR3 DNA reads TGTGCCAGCAGCCCCCGGGAGAGTCCCGAGCAGTACTTC. This encodes CASSPRESPEQYF. The gene calls are TRBV4-2 and TRBJ2-7; D possibly corresponds to TRBD2 (6 bases). In germline, CDR1 is LGHNA, CDR2 YNFKEQ. This CDR3 region has 13 residues. Trimming pared 4 bases from V and 6 bases from J, leaving 13 bases between.

This clone appeared a single time. The chain carries TRBV19 and TRBJ2-1, with TRBD2 identical over 9 bases. CDR1 and CDR2 from the germline V gene are LNHDA and SQIVND (reference sequence). There are 15 residues in the CDR3. Trimming cost V 3 bases and J 7 bases; bases outside gene matches: 7. Here the CDR3 DNA reads TGTGCCAGTAGTATGATAGCGGGAGTCGGGAATGAGCAGTTCTTC. It specifies CASSMIAGVGNEQFF.

The chain has TRBV4-3 and TRBJ2-2, with 7 bases identical to TRBD2. Trimming took 1 base from V and 4 from J; bases not matched to a gene: 9. There are 17 residues in the CDR3. In germline, CDR1 is LGHNA, CDR2 YSLEER. CDR3 in amino acids: CASSQVWREFFTGELFF. The CDR3 coding sequence is TGCGCCAGCAGCCAAGTGTGGCGGGAGTTTTTCACCGGGGAGCTGTTTTTT.

There are a few counts of this clone. This chain links TRBV5-4 with TRBJ2-7, with D possibly matching TRBD2 (6 bases). In germline, CDR1 is SGHNT, CDR2 YYREEE (reference sequence). V lost 4 bases and J 0 bases, leaving 14 bases between the germline ends. This CDR3 has 15 amino acids. The CDR3 bases are TGTGCCAGCAGCCATACTGAGCGGGCCTCCTACGAGCAGTACTTC. Protein: CASSHTERASYEQYF. Together with reference TRBV5-4 and TRBJ2-7, the CDR3 gives the full variable domain: ETGVTQSPTHLIKTRGQQVTLRCSSQSGHNTVSWYQQALGQGPQFIFQYYREEENGRGNFPPRFSGLQFPNYSSELNVNALELDDSALYLCASSHTERASYEQYFGPGTRLTVT.

The chain links TRBV2 to TRBJ2-2; TRBD1 agrees at 11 bases. The trim removed 6 bases at V and 6 bases at J, leaving 3 bases unmatched. The CDR3 has 14 residues. CDR1 SNHLY and CDR2 FYNNEI come from the germline V gene. DNA for the CDR3: TGTGCCAGCAGGGGACAGGGGGAAGCCGGGGAGCTGTTTTTT. It specifies CASRGQGEAGELFF.

The chain combines TRBV7-9 with TRBJ2-3, with 8 bases lining up with TRBD1. Germline CDR1 reads SEHNR; CDR2 reads FQNEAQ (reference sequence). The CDR3 extends over 16 amino acids. Unmatched junction bases numbered 8, after V lost 5 bases and J lost 1 base. CDR3 amino acids: CASSTTDRGGTDTQYF. In nucleotides, the CDR3 is TGTGCCAGCAGCACCACCGACAGGGGTGGCACAGATACGCAGTATTTT.

This chain uses TRBV7-9 with TRBJ1-2; 7 nucleotides match TRBD1. Germline loops: CDR1 SEHNR, CDR2 FQNEAQ (reference sequence). V was clipped by 5 bases and J by 2 bases; unmatched bases: 8. CDR3 length: 15 residues. The CDR3 DNA reads TGTGCCAGCAGCCCTCAGCAGGGGGAGAACTATGGCTACACCTTC. As protein: CASSPQQGENYGYTF. Looking up the rest from reference TRBV7-9 and TRBJ1-2 gives the full variable domain: DTGVSQNPRHKITKRGQNVTFRCDPISEHNRLYWYRQTLGQGPEFLTYFQNEAQLEKSRLLSDRFSAERPKGSFSTLEIQRTEQGDSAMYLCASSPQQGENYGYTFGSGTRLTVV.